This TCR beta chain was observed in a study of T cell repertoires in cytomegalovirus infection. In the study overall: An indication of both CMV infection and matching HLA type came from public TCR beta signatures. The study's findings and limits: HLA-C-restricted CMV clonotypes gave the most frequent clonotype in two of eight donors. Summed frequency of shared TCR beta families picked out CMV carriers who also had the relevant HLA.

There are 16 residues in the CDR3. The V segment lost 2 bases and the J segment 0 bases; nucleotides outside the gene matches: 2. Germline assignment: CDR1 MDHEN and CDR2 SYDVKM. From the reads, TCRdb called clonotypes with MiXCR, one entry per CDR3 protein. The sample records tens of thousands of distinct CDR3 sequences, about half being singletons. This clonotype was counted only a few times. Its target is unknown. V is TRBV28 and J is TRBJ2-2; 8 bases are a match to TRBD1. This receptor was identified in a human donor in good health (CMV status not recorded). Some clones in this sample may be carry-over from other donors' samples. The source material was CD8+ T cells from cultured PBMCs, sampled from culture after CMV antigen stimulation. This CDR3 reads CASSLRTGSNTGELFF. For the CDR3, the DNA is TGTGCCAGCAGTTTACGGACAGGGTCGAACACCGGGGAGCTGTTTTTT.